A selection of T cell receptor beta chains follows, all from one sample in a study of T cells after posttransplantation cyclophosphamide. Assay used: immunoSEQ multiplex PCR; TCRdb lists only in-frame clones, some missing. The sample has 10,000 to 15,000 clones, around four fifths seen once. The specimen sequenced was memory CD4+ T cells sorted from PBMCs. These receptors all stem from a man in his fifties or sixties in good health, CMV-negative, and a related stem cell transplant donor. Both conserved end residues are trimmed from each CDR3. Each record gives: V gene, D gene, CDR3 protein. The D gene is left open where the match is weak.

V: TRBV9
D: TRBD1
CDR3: ASSVGRTGLYEQY

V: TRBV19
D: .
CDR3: ASSISQSRGSNQPQH

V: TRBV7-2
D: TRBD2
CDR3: ASSFRVWRGVSTDTQY

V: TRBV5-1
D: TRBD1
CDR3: ASSLRDSDNEKLF

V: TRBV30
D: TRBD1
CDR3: AWDRGDTDTQY

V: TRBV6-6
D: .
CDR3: ASSYQGSNQPQH

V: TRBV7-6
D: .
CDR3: ASSPGHPNTEAF

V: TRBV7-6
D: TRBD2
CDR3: ASRGGGVTGELF

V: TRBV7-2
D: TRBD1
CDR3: ASSLVVGGQGNQPQH

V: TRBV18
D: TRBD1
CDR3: ASSRLQGARAYEQY

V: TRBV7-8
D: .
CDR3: ASSLSRDTEAF

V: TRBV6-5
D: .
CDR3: ASRAFGEQF

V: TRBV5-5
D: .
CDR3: ASSLTVRNYEQY

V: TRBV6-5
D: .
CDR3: ASSGTWETQY

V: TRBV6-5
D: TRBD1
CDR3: ATGDDRVGGKLF

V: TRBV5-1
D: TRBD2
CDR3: ASSSGLADNNEQF

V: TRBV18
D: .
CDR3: ASSPYDSSSGNTIY

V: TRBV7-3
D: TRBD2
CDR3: ASSFVPLAGGAEDTQY

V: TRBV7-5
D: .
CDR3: ARSSLQGKHYGYT

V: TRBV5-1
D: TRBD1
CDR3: ASSLARQGGDTQY

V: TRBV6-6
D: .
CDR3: ASGRGAGEQY

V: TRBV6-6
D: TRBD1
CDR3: ASIFNRGQEAF

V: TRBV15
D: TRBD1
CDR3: ATSHRTGMIIETQY

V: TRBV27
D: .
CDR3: ASRSGQTYGYT

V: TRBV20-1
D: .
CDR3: SASPLNEQY

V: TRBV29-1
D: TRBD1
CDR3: SGKQGASTEAF

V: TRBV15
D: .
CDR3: ATAAGGAYQPQH

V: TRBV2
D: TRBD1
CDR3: ASIERQGRPEAF

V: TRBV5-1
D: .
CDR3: ASSLGQGRYETQY

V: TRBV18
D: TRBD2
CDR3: ASSPGLDGTGELF

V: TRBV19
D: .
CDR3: ASSIAAAAF

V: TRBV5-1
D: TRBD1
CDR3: ASSSGTADNQPQH

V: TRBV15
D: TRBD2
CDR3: ATSRDLEGAGTYNEQF

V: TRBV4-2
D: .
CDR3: ASSHQQGRENTEAF

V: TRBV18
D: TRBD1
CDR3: ASSPDRKAEKLF

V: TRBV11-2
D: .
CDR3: ASSYHSEAF

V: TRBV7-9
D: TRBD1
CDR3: ASSLVGGQGSSPLH

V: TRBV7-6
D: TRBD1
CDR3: ASSRDRGYEQY

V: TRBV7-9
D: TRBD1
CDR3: ASSRRGQGAFEQY

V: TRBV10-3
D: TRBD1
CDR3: AISGTGGLSEAF

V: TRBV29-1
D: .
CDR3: SVGLTANTGELF

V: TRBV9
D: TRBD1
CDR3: ASRDPGTGRSGANVLT

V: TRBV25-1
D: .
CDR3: ASSDTTGAF

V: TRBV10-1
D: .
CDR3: ASSEPGEDTEAF